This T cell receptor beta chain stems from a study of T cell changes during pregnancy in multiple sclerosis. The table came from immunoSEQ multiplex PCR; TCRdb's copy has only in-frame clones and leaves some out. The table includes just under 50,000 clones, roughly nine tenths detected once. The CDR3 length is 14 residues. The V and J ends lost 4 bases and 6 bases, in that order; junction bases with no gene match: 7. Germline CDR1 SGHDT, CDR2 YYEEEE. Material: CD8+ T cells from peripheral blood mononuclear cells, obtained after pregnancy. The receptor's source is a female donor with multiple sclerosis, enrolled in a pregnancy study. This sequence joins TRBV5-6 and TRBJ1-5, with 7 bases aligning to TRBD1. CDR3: CASSSGSGGQPQHF. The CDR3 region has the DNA TGTGCCAGCAGCAGTGGATCAGGGGGTCAGCCCCAGCATTTT. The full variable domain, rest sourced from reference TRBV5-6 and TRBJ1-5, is DAGVTQSPTHLIKTRGQQVTLRCSPKSGHDTVSWYQQALGQGPQFIFQYYEEEERQRGNFPDRFSGHQFPNYSSELNVNALLLGDSALYLCASSSGSGGQPQHFGDGTRLSIL.